Presented here are 10 T cell receptor beta chains from one specimen sequenced in a study of regulatory T cells in long-lasting Graves disease. Time point in this sample: newly diagnosed GD, antithyroid drugs for less than 3 months. PBMC-derived RNA was used for the TCR library. Arm-PCR of CDR3 regions and iRepertoire HTBI primers were used to build TCR beta libraries. One entry per CDR3 protein results from TCRdb running MiXCR on the multiplex PCR reads. The table lists under 450,000 distinct CDR3 sequences, 10% to 15% of them singletons. The sample also formed part of further work on T cells in Graves' hyperthyroidism and ophthalmopathy.

The sequencing here drew on peripheral blood mononuclear cells (PBMCs), taken at new diagnosis, from a patient treated with antithyroid drugs. The source of these receptors is a woman between 18 and 29 years old with Graves disease.

As regards this clonotype: A much larger clone is a single base away; this may be a read error. This chain links TRBV5-4 with TRBJ1-2, with D perhaps matching TRBD1 (6 bases). CDR3 size: 16 residues. Germline CDR1 is SGHNT and CDR2 is YYREEE (reference sequence). CDR3: CASSQSSGRGGYGHTF. The DNA for the CDR3 is TGTGCCAGCAGCCAATCTTCGGGCAGGGGAGGGTATGGCCACACCTTC. Together with reference TRBV5-4 and TRBJ1-2, the CDR3 gives the full variable domain: ETGVTQSPTHLIKTRGQQVTLRCSSQSGHNTVSWYQQALGQGPQFIFQYYREEENGRGNFPPRFSGLQFPNYSSELNVNALELDDSALYLCASSQSSGRGGYGHTFGSGTRLTVV.

V is TRBV14 and J is TRBJ2-1; 7 bases are shared with TRBD2. The CDR3 totals 13 residues. After removal of 0 bases from V and 15 bases from J, the junction contained 8 bases not matched to a gene. Germline CDR1 is SGHDN and CDR2 is FVKESK. The DNA of the CDR3 is TGTGCCAGCAGCCAAGACCCCGGACTAGTTTGGTTCTTC. The encoded protein is CASSQDPGLVWFF.

The table lists this clonotype with many counts. The CDR3 nucleotides are TGTGCCAGCAGCTTTCGCCCAGTGGGGTCGAACATTCAGTACTTC. It is translated as CASSFRPVGSNIQYF. This chain joins TRBV7-2 and TRBJ2-4; the D is unclear. Trimming removed 3 bases from V and 7 bases from J, with 16 bases in between. This CDR3 has 15 amino acids. Germline CDR1 is SGHTA and CDR2 is FQGNSA.

About this clonotype: One end of the junction varies from germline; a read error may be responsible. The gene calls are TRBV4-2 and TRBJ1-2, with D unresolved. The CDR3 covers 12 residues. CDR1 LGHNA and CDR2 YNFKEQ come from the germline V gene. The CDR3 DNA reads TGTGCCAGCAGCCAAGTAGGCCAAGGGTTAGGCTTC. Encoded protein: CASSQVGQGLGF.

A remark on this clonotype: Mismatch with germline at one junction end may stem from a read error. The chain joins TRBV7-2 to TRBJ2-1; D might be TRBD2 (5 bases). CDR1 and CDR2 (germline): SGHTA, FQGNSA. The length of the CDR3 is 12 residues. This chain's CDR3 is CASGLLRDEQFF. Here the CDR3 DNA reads TGTGCCAGCGGCTTATTGAGGGATGAGCAGTTCTTC.

This clonotype was found many times. The CDR3 DNA is TGTGCCAGCAGCCCCCCCCTGGCCAACCCGACCTACGAGCAGTACTTC. It is translated as CASSPPLANPTYEQYF. The chain carries TRBV5-6 and TRBJ2-7; D is unclear. V was shortened by 4 bases and J by 2 bases, with 19 bases between the two germline ends. CDR3 length equals 16 residues. The germline gives CDR1 SGHDT, CDR2 YYEEEE.

The sample holds many counts of this clonotype. The chain couples TRBV2 to TRBJ2-5; D assignment may be TRBD1 or TRBD2 (5 bases each). CDR1 and CDR2 from the germline V gene are SNHLY and FYNNEI. This CDR3 spans 12 amino acids. Trimming stripped 11 bases from V and 4 bases from J, with 14 bases between. CDR3 protein: CARERGRETQYF. In DNA form, the CDR3 reads TGTGCCCGCGAGAGGGGACGAGAGACCCAGTACTTC.

The chain carries TRBV5-1 and TRBJ2-5, with D perhaps TRBD2 (6 bases). Deletions cut 0 bases from V and 2 bases from J, with 14 bases between. Germline lookup yields CDR1 SGHRS and CDR2 YFSETQ. The CDR3 has 16 residues. CDR3 residues: CASSLGSSGSQETQYF. The CDR3 nucleotides are TGCGCCAGCAGCTTGGGGAGTAGCGGCTCGCAAGAGACCCAGTACTTC.

This clonotype was seen a few times. The rearrangement uses TRBV20-1 and TRBJ1-6; D uncertain. The CDR3 contains 14 residues. CDR1 is DFQATT, CDR2 SNEGSKA, per germline (reference sequence). Trimming pared 3 bases from V and 8 bases from J, leaving 14 bases between. CDR3 sequence (DNA): TGCAGTGCTAGGTCCGGACCGGCCTATTCACCCCTCCACTTT. Translated: CSARSGPAYSPLHF.

The chain uses TRBV7-3 and TRBJ2-6; 7 positions agree with TRBD1. The CDR3 length is 17 residues. V was pared by 5 bases and J by 2 bases, with 9 bases of the junction left unmatched. CDR1 is SGHTA and CDR2 is FQGTGA in the germline V gene. The CDR3 sequence: CASSKQYRGTGANVLTF. The DNA of the CDR3 is TGTGCCAGCAGCAAACAATACAGGGGAACTGGGGCCAACGTCCTGACTTTC.